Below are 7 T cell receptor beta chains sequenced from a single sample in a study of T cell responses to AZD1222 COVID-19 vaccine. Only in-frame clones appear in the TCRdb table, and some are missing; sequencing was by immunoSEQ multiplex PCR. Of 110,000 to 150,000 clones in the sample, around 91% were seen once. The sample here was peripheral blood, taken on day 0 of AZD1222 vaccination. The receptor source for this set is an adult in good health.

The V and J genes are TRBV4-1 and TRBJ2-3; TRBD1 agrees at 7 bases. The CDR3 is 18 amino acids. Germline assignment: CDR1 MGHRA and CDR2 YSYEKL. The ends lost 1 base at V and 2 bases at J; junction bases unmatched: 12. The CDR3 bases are TGCGCCAGCAGCCAAGCCCCGCCGACAGGGAGCCTCACAGATACGCAGTATTTT. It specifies CASSQAPPTGSLTDTQYF.

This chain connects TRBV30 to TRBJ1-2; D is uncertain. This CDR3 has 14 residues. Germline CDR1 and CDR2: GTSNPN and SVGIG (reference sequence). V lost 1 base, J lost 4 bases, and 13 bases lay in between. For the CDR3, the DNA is TGTGCCTGGAGTGGGTCGTTTATTGGCTATGGCTACACCTTC. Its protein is CAWSGSFIGYGYTF. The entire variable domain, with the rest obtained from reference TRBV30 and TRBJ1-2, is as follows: SQTIHQWPATLVQPVGSPLSLECTVEGTSNPNLYWYRQAAGRGLQLLFYSVGIGQISSEVPQNLSASRPQDRQFILSSKKLLLSDSGFYLCAWSGSFIGYGYTFGSGTRLTVV.

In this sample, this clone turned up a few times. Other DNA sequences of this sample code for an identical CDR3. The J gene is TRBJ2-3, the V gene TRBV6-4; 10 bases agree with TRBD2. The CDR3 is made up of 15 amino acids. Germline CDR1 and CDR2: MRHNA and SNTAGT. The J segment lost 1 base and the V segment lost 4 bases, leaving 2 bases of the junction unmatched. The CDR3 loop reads CASSAGTSGTDTQYF. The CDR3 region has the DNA TGTGCCAGCAGTGCTGGGACTAGCGGCACAGATACGCAGTATTTT.

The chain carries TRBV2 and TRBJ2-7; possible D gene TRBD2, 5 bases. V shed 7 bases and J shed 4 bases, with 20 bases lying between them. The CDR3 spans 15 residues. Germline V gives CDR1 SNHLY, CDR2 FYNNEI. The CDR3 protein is CASTRERPEGYEQYF. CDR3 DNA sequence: TGTGCCAGCACTCGCGAGCGACCAGAGGGTTACGAGCAGTACTTC. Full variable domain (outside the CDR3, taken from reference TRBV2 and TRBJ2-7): EPEVTQTPSHQVTQMGQEVILRCVPISNHLYFYWYRQILGQKVEFLVSFYNNEISEKSEIFDDQFSVERPDGSNFTLKIRSTKLEDSAMYFCASTRERPEGYEQYFGPGTRLTVT.

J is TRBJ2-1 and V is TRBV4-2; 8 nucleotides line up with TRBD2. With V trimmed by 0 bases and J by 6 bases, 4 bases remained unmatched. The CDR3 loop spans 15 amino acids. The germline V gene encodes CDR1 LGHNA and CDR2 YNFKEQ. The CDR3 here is CASSQDPTSGNEQFF. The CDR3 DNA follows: TGTGCCAGCAGCCAAGACCCTACTAGCGGCAATGAGCAGTTCTTC.

CDR3 DNA sequence: TGTGCCAGCAGTTTAAGGGACGGGATCTCACCCCTCCACTTT. It encodes CASSLRDGISPLHF. The chain links TRBV27 to TRBJ1-6, with D perhaps TRBD1 (5 bases). The CDR3 sequence is 14 residues long. V was pared by 2 bases and J by 10 bases, with 12 bases between. Germline V gene lookup returns CDR1 MNHEY and CDR2 SMNVEV (reference sequence).

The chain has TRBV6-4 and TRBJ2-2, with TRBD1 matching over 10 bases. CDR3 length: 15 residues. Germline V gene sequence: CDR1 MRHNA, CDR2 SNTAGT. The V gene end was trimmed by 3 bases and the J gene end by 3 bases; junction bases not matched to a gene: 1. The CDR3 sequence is CASSETGGDTGELFF. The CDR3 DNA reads TGTGCCAGCAGTGAGACAGGGGGCGACACCGGGGAGCTGTTTTTT.